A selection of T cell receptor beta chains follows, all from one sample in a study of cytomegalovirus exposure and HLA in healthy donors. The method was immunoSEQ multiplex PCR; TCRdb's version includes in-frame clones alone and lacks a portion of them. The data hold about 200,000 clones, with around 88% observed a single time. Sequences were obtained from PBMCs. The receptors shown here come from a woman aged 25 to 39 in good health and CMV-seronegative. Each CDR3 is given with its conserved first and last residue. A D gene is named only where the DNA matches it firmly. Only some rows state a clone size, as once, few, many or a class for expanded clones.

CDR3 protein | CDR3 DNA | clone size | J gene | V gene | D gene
CASSVGEAGGRNEQFF | TGTGCCAGCAGCGTAGGGGAGGCGGGAGGGAGAAATGAGCAGTTCTTC | few | TRBJ2-1 | TRBV9 | TRBD2
CASRGRLVTPPAGELFF | TGTGCCTCAAGGGGTCGTCTCGTGACTCCCCCAGCCGGGGAGCTGTTTTTT | . | TRBJ2-2 | TRBV2 | .
CASSLGLAGNTDTQYF | TGTGCCAGCAGCTTGGGACTAGCGGGAAACACAGATACGCAGTATTTT | . | TRBJ2-3 | TRBV7-3 | TRBD2
CASSVNQNTYEQYF | TGTGCCAGCAGCGTAAACCAAAACACCTACGAGCAGTACTTC | . | TRBJ2-7 | TRBV9 | .
CASSITGATNEKLFF | TGTGCCAGCAGTATTACAGGGGCTACTAATGAAAAACTGTTTTTT | . | TRBJ1-4 | TRBV6-5 | TRBD1
CASSLRGQSTDTQYF | TGTGCCAGCAGCTTGCGGGGCCAGAGCACAGATACGCAGTATTTT | . | TRBJ2-3 | TRBV7-3 | .
CASSGTGRTEAFF | TGTGCCAGCTCTGGGACAGGGAGGACTGAAGCTTTCTTT | . | TRBJ1-1 | TRBV18 | TRBD1
CASSSDRRRPSYTF | TGTGCCAGCAGTAGCGACAGGCGACGCCCCAGCTACACCTTC | . | TRBJ1-2 | TRBV28 | .
CSVGYQTGADTQYF | TGCAGCGTTGGATACCAAACGGGGGCAGATACGCAGTATTTT | . | TRBJ2-3 | TRBV29-1 | .
CASAPGTEISPQHF | TGTGCCAGCGCACCCGGGACAGAGATCAGCCCCCAGCATTTT | . | TRBJ1-5 | TRBV25-1 | TRBD1
CASSPGFDYGYTF | TGTGCCAGCAGCCCAGGGTTCGACTATGGCTACACCTTC | few | TRBJ1-2 | TRBV11-2 | .
CASSKQGAANEKLFF | TGTGCCAGCAGCAAACAGGGGGCGGCTAATGAAAAACTGTTTTTT | . | TRBJ1-4 | TRBV28 | TRBD1
CASSPLGGVGEQYF | TGTGCCAGCAGTCCCCTCGGAGGGGTGGGGGAGCAGTACTTC | once | TRBJ2-7 | TRBV6-6 | .
CASSLSRGSGSEAFF | TGTGCCAGTAGCCTAAGCAGGGGGTCTGGGAGTGAAGCTTTCTTT | . | TRBJ1-1 | TRBV19 | TRBD1
CASSLNKKLFF | TGTGCCAGCAGTTTAAATAAAAAACTGTTTTTT | . | TRBJ1-4 | TRBV28 | .
CASSLSGGHEQYF | TGTGCCAGCAGCTTATCAGGGGGCCACGAGCAGTACTTC | . | TRBJ2-7 | TRBV7-8 | TRBD1
CASSLGSGTGAHEQYF | TGCGCCAGCAGCTTGGGCTCCGGGACAGGGGCGCACGAGCAGTACTTC | once | TRBJ2-7 | TRBV5-1 | TRBD1
CASSHGEGYEQYF | TGCGCCAGCAGTCACGGGGAGGGTTACGAGCAGTACTTC | . | TRBJ2-7 | TRBV5-1 | TRBD2
CASSRLPSNQPQHF | TGTGCCAGCAGCAGACTGCCTAGCAATCAGCCCCAGCATTTT | . | TRBJ1-5 | TRBV7-3 | .
CSVDRREKSYNEQFF | TGCAGCGTTGATAGGCGGGAGAAAAGCTACAATGAGCAGTTCTTC | . | TRBJ2-1 | TRBV29-1 | TRBD2
CASRFGTTSGNTIYF | TGTGCCAGCAGATTCGGGACAACTTCTGGAAACACCATATATTTT | few | TRBJ1-3 | TRBV13 | .
CASSLRAGGEQFF | TGTGCCAGCAGCTTAAGAGCGGGAGGGGAGCAGTTCTTC | . | TRBJ2-1 | TRBV7-8 | TRBD2
CASSPTTGISYEQYF | TGTGCCAGCAGCCCCACCACAGGGATCTCCTACGAGCAGTACTTC | . | TRBJ2-7 | TRBV9 | .
CASSEDSLTEAFF | TGTGCCAGCAGTGAAGACAGCCTCACTGAAGCTTTCTTT | few | TRBJ1-1 | TRBV6-1 | .
CASGDRQGNGDTQYF | TGCGCCAGCGGCGACCGACAGGGAAATGGAGATACGCAGTATTTT | . | TRBJ2-3 | TRBV5-1 | TRBD1
CASSSLARANYGYTF | TGTGCCAGCAGTTCCCTCGCGAGGGCTAACTATGGCTACACCTTC | . | TRBJ1-2 | TRBV28 | .
CASSGGTPNEKLFF | TGTGCCAGCAGTGGCGGGACGCCCAATGAAAAACTGTTTTTT | . | TRBJ1-4 | TRBV2 | .
CASSGWGTEPYGYTF | TGTGCCAGCAGCGGGTGGGGGACAGAGCCCTATGGCTACACCTTC | . | TRBJ1-2 | TRBV25-1 | TRBD1
CASSYSTGERSYEQYF | TGTGCCAGCAGTTACTCTACAGGGGAAAGATCCTACGAGCAGTACTTC | . | TRBJ2-7 | TRBV6-5 | TRBD1
CASSQDPRVGEKLFF | TGCGCCAGCAGCCAAGATCCCCGGGTTGGGGAAAAACTGTTTTTT | . | TRBJ1-4 | TRBV4-1 | .
CASSSAGSQYTGELFF | TGTGCCAGCAGTTCCGCCGGTAGCCAATACACCGGGGAGCTGTTTTTT | . | TRBJ2-2 | TRBV27 | .
CASSPRSDTGELFF | TGTGCCAGCAGCCCACGGTCTGACACCGGGGAGCTGTTTTTT | . | TRBJ2-2 | TRBV7-2 | .